This T cell receptor beta chain was found in a study of T cells after yellow fever vaccination (dated by TCRdb to about 2019). With regard to the full study: The SMART-Seq v4 Ultra Low Input RNA kit was used to prepare libraries from fractions with low cell numbers. Blood was drawn at multiple timepoints before and after primary and secondary immunization, with bulk PBMC replicates and cell subsets isolated. Two healthy male donors, one aged 18 to 30 and one aged 30 to 39 years, were included in the cohort. To track T-cell clones before and after primary and booster YFV17D yellow fever vaccination, bulk TCR alpha and beta repertoires were sequenced longitudinally.

TCR cDNA was synthesized by 5'RACE template switching, which introduced a universal primer site and unique molecular identifiers. Priming of cDNA synthesis was performed from both the TCR alpha and TCR beta constant segments. Library amplification involved two PCR steps, and the second step added sample barcodes and sequencing adapters. Sequencing of libraries was done on Illumina HiSeq 2500 (2x100 bp) or NovaSeq (2x150 bp). In the authors' own workflow: Reads were demultiplexed and collapsed into UMI consensus sequences with MIGEC, and V(D)J alignment was performed with MiXCR. Vaccine-responding clonotypes were defined with edgeR using replicate PBMC samples, requiring FDR below 0.01 and a log2 fold change above 5 up to day 15. Each bulk clonotype was labeled CD4 or CD8 based on which sequenced repertoire, CD4 or CD8, contained the clonotype at higher abundance. TCRdb redid the processing of the public reads, applying fastp at Q25 and MiXCR, and retained in-frame beta chains. All rows with the same CDR3 protein become a single entry with the most common DNA and genes. The V and J calls here are based on TCRdb, not the publication. The sample contains approximately 74,000 distinct CDR3 sequences, around 6.9% of them found a single time. Of the sample, roughly 33% is held by the ten largest clones.

A note on this clonotype: Its antigen is still unknown. Base qualities are not recorded, but no much larger clone differs from it by a single base.

The treatment or condition label of this sample denotes: live attenuated yellow fever vaccine strain. A standard Ficoll-Paque protocol was used to isolate PBMCs from peripheral blood. CD4 and CD8 T-cell fractions were isolated with Dynabeads CD4 and CD8 positive selection kits. TriZol was used to extract RNA from bulk PBMCs, from CD4 and CD8 fractions, and from dextramer-positive and dextramer-negative fractions. Trimming takes 3 bases off V and 2 bases off J; junction bases not matched to a gene: 10. The CDR3 runs 17 amino acids, cysteine and phenylalanine included. This entry keeps only the CDR3 DNA: 51 bases, framed from base 1. CDR1 and CDR2 are drawn from the germline V gene: KGHSH, LQKENI. Here is what the overall study found, with its caveats: After the booster, most of the clones that had expanded following primary vaccination were detected again (just under 97% of CD4 and 85% to 90% of CD8), which suggests that memory was broadly maintained. Computational filtering was needed because FACS-sorted repertoires could contain abundant contaminating clonotypes from the bulk population. Only a couple of donors were included in the study, so the extent to which the findings can be generalized is limited. The secondary T-cell response was weaker than the primary response but faster, peaking on day 5 instead of day 15. A small fraction of clonotypes showed up in both the CD4 and CD8 compartments, probably as a result of convergent recombination.

Sequencing was performed on CD8+ T cells sorted from PBMCs, taken 5 to 6 days after the first yellow fever vaccination. The V gene is TRBV18 and the J gene is TRBJ2-3; TRBD2 matches 8 bases in the middle. This sequence originates from a man between 18 and 35 years old who received the YFV17D yellow fever vaccine. Here is the DNA: TGTGCCAGCTCACCTCCTGGAATAGCGGGATTCACAGATACGCAGTATTTT. Its product reads: CASSPPGIAGFTDTQYF.